This is a list of T cell receptor beta chains from one sample in a study of shared clonotypes between healthy human individuals. The repertoire was sequenced with immunoSEQ multiplex PCR; TCRdb's copy has only in-frame clones and lacks some. This sample yields under 600,000 clones, of which 95% to 97% are seen a single time; about 0.06% belongs to the top ten. The specimen was naive CD4+ T cells sorted from blood. All receptors derive from a woman aged 30 to 39 in good health. The conserved cysteine and the conserved F or W are not part of the CDR3 here. Each record gives: V gene, J gene, clone size, CDR3 protein. Rows may omit the clone size; those that give it use once, few, many or a size class.

>TRBV5-1|TRBJ2-1|once
ASSVTSGKANEQF
>TRBV11-2|TRBJ2-7|once
ASSFDYGTSGTYEQY
>TRBV5-1|TRBJ1-2|NA
ASSLGRMDGHYGYT
>TRBV10-3|TRBJ2-1|NA
ATGERGYNEQF
>TRBV10-2|TRBJ2-4|NA
ASSRGTLAKNIQY
>TRBV28|TRBJ2-7|NA
ASSPSDRGFYEQY
>TRBV28|TRBJ1-1|NA
ASSLEPLNTEAF
>TRBV15|TRBJ2-7|NA
ATSSPTRRNPGGAYEQY
>TRBV29-1|TRBJ2-3|NA
SGRKDTYTDTQY
>TRBV11-2|TRBJ2-5|once
ASIPLGANRRETQY
>TRBV6-5|TRBJ1-1|NA
ASRMGLLNTEAF
>TRBV7-3|TRBJ2-2|NA
ASSSLHTGELF
>TRBV5-1|TRBJ2-7|NA
ASSLLQDSTPYEQY
>TRBV28|TRBJ2-2|NA
ASSQRVAGELF
>TRBV14|TRBJ1-2|NA
ASSQGRVYHYGYT
>TRBV5-1|TRBJ2-6|NA
ASSLVDSGANVLT
>TRBV1|TRBJ2-2|NA
TSSQGGTGELF
>TRBV28|TRBJ2-3|NA
ASSPRGTSTDTQY
>TRBV7-8|TRBJ2-1|NA
ASKQKRSSYNEQF
>TRBV7-8|TRBJ2-2|NA
ASSLGQREFGGELF
>TRBV7-9|TRBJ1-2|NA
ASSFPGRSYGYT
>TRBV29-1|TRBJ2-1|NA
SVDRVGEQF
>TRBV5-1|TRBJ2-1|NA
ASSLTSGAYNEQF
>TRBV5-6|TRBJ1-1|NA
ASSFGRLNTEAF
>TRBV11-2|TRBJ1-4|NA
ASSSGGSRGATNEKLF
>TRBV28|TRBJ2-1|NA
ASSFSYNEQF
>TRBV19|TRBJ1-3|NA
ASSRTNSGNTIY
>TRBV19|TRBJ2-3|NA
ASSIEAFAGTDTQY
>TRBV2|TRBJ2-2|NA
ASSRDKNTGELF
>TRBV19|TRBJ2-2|NA
ASRISMLNTGELF
>TRBV19|TRBJ2-1|NA
ASSIRSQGRNNEQF
>TRBV7-9|NA|NA
ASSYGTGYEQY
>TRBV20-1|TRBJ1-1|NA
SAPGEGAAF
>TRBV28|TRBJ1-5|NA
ASSLLADNQPQH
>TRBV5-8|TRBJ1-1|once
ASSWGDRLNTEAF
>TRBV9|TRBJ2-1|NA
ASSVSGGSSYNEQF
>TRBV6-4|TRBJ1-5|NA
ASRAGTGGQPQH
>TRBV10-3|TRBJ1-2|once
AISPTGGHGYT
>TRBV11-3|TRBJ2-1|NA
ASSLARTSEEQF
>TRBV30|TRBJ1-1|NA
AWSGHMNTEAF
>TRBV18|TRBJ2-1|NA
ASSPSASANSYNEQF
>TRBV29-1|TRBJ2-1|NA
SYSGRVNEQF
>TRBV5-1|TRBJ2-7|NA
ASRGKGSGSSYEQY
>TRBV11-2|TRBJ2-4|NA
ASSSGDLAKNIQY
>TRBV6-6|TRBJ1-5|NA
ASSYSGGGGNQPQH
>TRBV25-1|TRBJ1-1|NA
ASSVDRTYTEAF
>TRBV27|TRBJ1-2|NA
ASSLGPGARHRYGYT
>TRBV10-1|TRBJ1-5|NA
ASSPTGSQPQH
>TRBV7-9|TRBJ2-3|NA
ASRLLAGGTDTQY
>TRBV28|TRBJ1-1|NA
ASSFGGVVTEAF
>TRBV9|TRBJ1-3|NA
ASSVEARNSGNTIY
>TRBV18|TRBJ2-2|NA
ASSPVNNPGPRNTGELF
>TRBV12-2|TRBJ2-2|NA
ASRLRGCGELF